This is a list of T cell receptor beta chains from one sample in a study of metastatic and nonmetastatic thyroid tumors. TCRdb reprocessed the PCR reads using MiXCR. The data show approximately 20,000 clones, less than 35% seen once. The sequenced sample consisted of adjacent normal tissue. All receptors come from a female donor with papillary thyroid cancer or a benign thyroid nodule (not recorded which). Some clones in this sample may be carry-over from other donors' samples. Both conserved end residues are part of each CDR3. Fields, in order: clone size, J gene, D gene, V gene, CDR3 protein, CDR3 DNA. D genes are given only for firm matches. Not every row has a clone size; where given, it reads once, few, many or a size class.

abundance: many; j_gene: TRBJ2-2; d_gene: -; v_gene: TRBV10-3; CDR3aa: CATLRASTGELFF; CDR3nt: TGTGCCACCCTTCGTGCGAGCACCGGGGAGCTGTTTTTT
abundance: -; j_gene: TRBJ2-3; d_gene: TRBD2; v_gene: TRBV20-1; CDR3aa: CSASDATSGGLGTDTQYF; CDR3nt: TGCAGTGCTAGCGATGCGACTAGCGGGGGGCTGGGCACAGATACGCAGTATTTT
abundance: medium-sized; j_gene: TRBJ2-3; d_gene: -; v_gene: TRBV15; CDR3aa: CATSRDRADTQYF; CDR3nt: TGTGCCACCAGCAGAGACAGAGCGGATACGCAGTATTTT
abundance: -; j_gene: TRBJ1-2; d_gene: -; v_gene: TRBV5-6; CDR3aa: CASSSGRASYGYTF; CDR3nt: TGTGCCAGCAGCTCTGGACGGGCCTCCTATGGCTACACCTTC
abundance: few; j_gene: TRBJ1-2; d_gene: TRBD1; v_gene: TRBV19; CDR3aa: CATELVRGLGYGYTF; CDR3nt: TGTGCCACCGAACTTGTTAGGGGGCTCGGCTATGGCTACACCTTC
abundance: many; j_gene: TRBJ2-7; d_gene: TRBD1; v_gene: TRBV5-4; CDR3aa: CASLRTGTYEQYF; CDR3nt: TGTGCCAGTCTAAGGACAGGTACCTACGAGCAGTACTTC
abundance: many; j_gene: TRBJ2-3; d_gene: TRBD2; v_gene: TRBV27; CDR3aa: CASSSTSGGTDTQYF; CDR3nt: TGTGCCAGCAGTTCAACTAGCGGTGGCACAGATACGCAGTATTTT
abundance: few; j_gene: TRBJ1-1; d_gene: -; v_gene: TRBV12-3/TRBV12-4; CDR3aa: CASSFGGYTEAFF; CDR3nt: TGTGCCAGCAGTTTCGGGGGGTACACTGAAGCTTTCTTT
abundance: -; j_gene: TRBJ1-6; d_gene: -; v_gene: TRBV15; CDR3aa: CATSSNSPLHF; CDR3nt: TGTGCCACCAGCAGTAATTCACCCCTCCACTTT
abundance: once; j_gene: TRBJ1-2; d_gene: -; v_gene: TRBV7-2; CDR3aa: CASSPGRVNYGYTF; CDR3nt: TGTGCCAGCAGCCCGGGAAGAGTTAACTATGGCTACACCTTC
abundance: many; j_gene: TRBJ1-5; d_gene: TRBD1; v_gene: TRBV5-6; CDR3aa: CASSFGTGHIQPQHF; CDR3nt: TGTGCCAGCAGCTTCGGGACAGGGCATATTCAGCCCCAGCATTTT
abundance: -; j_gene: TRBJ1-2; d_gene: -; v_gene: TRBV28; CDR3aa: CASSLFVQGVGYTF; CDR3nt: TGTGCCAGCAGCCTCTTCGTACAGGGAGTTGGCTACACCTTC
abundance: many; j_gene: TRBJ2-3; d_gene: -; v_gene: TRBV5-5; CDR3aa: CASSSGDGGPTDTQYF; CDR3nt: TGTGCCAGCAGCTCAGGGGACGGGGGGCCCACAGATACGCAGTATTTT
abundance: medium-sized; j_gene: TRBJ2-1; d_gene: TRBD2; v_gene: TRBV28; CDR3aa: CASSFLLAGASYNEQFF; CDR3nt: TGTGCCAGCAGTTTCCTACTAGCGGGGGCTTCCTACAATGAGCAGTTCTTC
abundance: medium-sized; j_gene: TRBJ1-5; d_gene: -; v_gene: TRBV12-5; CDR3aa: CASGSYGPQHF; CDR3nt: TGTGCTAGTGGTTCCTACGGGCCCCAGCATTTT
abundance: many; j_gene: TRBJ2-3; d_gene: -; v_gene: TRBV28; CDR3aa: CASSPPNKLTDTQYF; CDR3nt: TGTGCCAGCAGCCCCCCTAATAAGCTCACAGATACGCAGTATTTT
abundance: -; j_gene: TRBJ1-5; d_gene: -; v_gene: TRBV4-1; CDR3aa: CASSQGVGQPQHF; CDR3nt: TGCGCCAGCAGCCAAGGCGTAGGTCAGCCCCAGCATTTT
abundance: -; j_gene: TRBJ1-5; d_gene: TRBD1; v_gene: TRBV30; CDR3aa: CAWSRATGSDQPQHF; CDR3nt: TGTGCCTGGAGTCGGGCGACAGGGAGTGATCAGCCCCAGCATTTT
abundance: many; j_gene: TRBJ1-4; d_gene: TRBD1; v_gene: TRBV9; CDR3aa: CASGQGAFANEKLFF; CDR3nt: TGTGCCAGCGGGCAGGGGGCTTTCGCTAATGAAAAACTGTTTTTT
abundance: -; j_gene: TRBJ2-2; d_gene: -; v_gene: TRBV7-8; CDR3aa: CASSLSQNTGELFF; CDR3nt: TGTGCCAGCAGCTTAAGCCAGAACACCGGGGAGCTGTTTTTT
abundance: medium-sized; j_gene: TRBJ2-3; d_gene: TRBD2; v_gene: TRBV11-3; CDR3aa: CASSPLGGGTDTQYF; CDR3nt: TGTGCCAGCAGCCCCCTGGGAGGGGGCACAGATACGCAGTATTTT
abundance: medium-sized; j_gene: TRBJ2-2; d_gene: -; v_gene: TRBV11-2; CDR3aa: CASRWTDLDTGELFF; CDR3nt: TGTGCCAGCAGGTGGACAGATCTCGACACCGGGGAGCTGTTTTTT
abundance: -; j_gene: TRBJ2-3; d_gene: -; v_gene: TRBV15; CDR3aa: CATSRGRGFTDTQYF; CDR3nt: TGTGCCACCAGCAGAGGTCGGGGTTTCACAGATACGCAGTATTTT